These 7 T cell receptor beta chains were sequenced from one sample in a study of siplizumab effects on memory and regulatory T cells (dated by TCRdb to the late 2010s). To prepare the library, the immunoSEQ multiplex PCR assay was applied. The table comes from immuneACCESS by way of TCRdb, which keeps in-frame sequences with V and J called. Part of the clones is missing from these tables; in studies checked, under half for an unresolved V gene and the rest for unknown reasons. For this sample there are under 100,000 clones; around 94% appear just once. Approximately 1.5% of the sample lies in the top ten. Sequences were obtained from non-Treg CD4+ T cells sorted from blood. The cell subset or site label, read with the paper, signifies: FACS-sorted unstimulated CD4+ non-regulatory T cells. The receptors stem from a human donor in good health.

The V and J genes are TRBV28 and TRBJ2-2, with TRBD1 as a possible D gene (6 bases). The germline CDR1 and CDR2 sequences are MDHEN and SYDVKM. CDR3 length: 15 residues. Trimming shortened V by 1 base and J by 6 bases, and 12 bases separated the two germline ends. The CDR3 sequence is CASSLFPGVAGELFF. The CDR3 DNA follows: TGTGCCAGCAGTTTATTCCCAGGGGTCGCCGGGGAGCTGTTTTTT.

This chain uses TRBV28 with TRBJ1-4; perhaps TRBD1 as D (6 bases). The CDR3 extends over 15 amino acids. Germline V gene sequence: CDR1 MDHEN, CDR2 SYDVKM. V was clipped by 7 bases and J by 7 bases, with 19 bases between them. CDR3 protein: CASNTQGGVREKLFF. CDR3 nucleotides: TGTGCCAGCAATACACAGGGAGGGGTGCGTGAAAAACTGTTTTTT.

CDR3 amino acids: CAWSVKRDADTQYF. DNA for the CDR3: TGTGCCTGGAGTGTCAAGCGGGACGCAGATACGCAGTATTTT. The V call is TRBV30, the J call TRBJ2-3; 7 bases line up with TRBD2. The CDR3 contains 14 residues. Germline lookup yields CDR1 GTSNPN and CDR2 SVGIG (reference sequence). Trimming removed 0 bases from V and 4 bases from J; junction bases left unmatched: 4.

This clone was recorded once. V usage is TRBV4-1 and J usage is TRBJ2-5; either TRBD1 or TRBD2 may supply D (5 bases each). The V gene's germline CDR1 is MGHRA and CDR2 YSYEKL. Trimming left V 0 bases short and J 7 bases short, with 24 bases between. CDR3 length equals 18 residues. The CDR3: CASSQDSFRTGSGRTQYF. The DNA for the CDR3 is TGCGCCAGCAGCCAAGATAGTTTCCGGACGGGATCAGGGAGGACCCAGTACTTC.

The chain uses TRBV7-2 and TRBJ1-5; D perhaps matches TRBD1 (6 bases). The CDR3 has 17 residues. The V and J ends lost 5 bases and 6 bases respectively, with 23 bases between them. Germline CDR1 reads SGHTA; CDR2 reads FQGNSA. CDR3 in amino acids: CASSKNHPHRVGQPQHF. The CDR3 region has the DNA TGTGCCAGCAGCAAGAATCATCCCCACAGGGTTGGTCAGCCCCAGCATTTT.

The chain carries TRBV7-9 and TRBJ1-4, with a weak D call TRBD1 (5 bases). Trimming stripped 5 bases from V and 5 bases from J, with 12 bases between. This CDR3 is built from 14 residues. Germline CDR1 is SEHNR and CDR2 is FQNEAQ (reference sequence). CDR3 DNA sequence: TGTGCCAGCAGCCCCGGGGCAGGGAATGAAAAACTGTTTTTT. Amino acid sequence: CASSPGAGNEKLFF. The complete variable domain, with remaining parts taken from reference TRBV7-9 and TRBJ1-4, reads DTGVSQNPRHKITKRGQNVTFRCDPISEHNRLYWYRQTLGQGPEFLTYFQNEAQLEKSRLLSDRFSAERPKGSFSTLEIQRTEQGDSAMYLCASSPGAGNEKLFFGSGTQLSVL.

This chain uses TRBV14 with TRBJ2-7; the D gene could be TRBD1 or TRBD2 (5 bases each). There are 12 residues in the CDR3. Germline V gives CDR1 SGHDN, CDR2 FVKESK. Trimming removed 5 bases from V and 3 bases from J, with 8 bases in between. Written as DNA, the CDR3 is TGTGCCAGCAGCGGGGACCTCTACGAGCAGTACTTC. It specifies CASSGDLYEQYF.